These T cell receptor beta chains were read from a single sample in a study of massively parallel sequencing of T cell beta chains. Via MiXCR, TCRdb re-called the 5' RACE reads, giving one row per CDR3 protein. The sample yields under 4,500 distinct CDR3 sequences, roughly two fifths seen once. Sequences were obtained from commercial RNA from peripheral blood pooled from many donors. The origin of the receptors is a pool of human donors in good health; the sample was commercial RNA pooled from many donors. The CDR3 runs from the conserved cysteine through the conserved F or W. Each record gives: V gene, clone size, J gene, D gene, CDR3 protein, CDR3 DNA. D genes are given only for firm matches. Where a row states a size, it is once, few, many or the class of an expanded clone; other rows omit it.

>TRBV6-4|NA|TRBJ2-7|TRBD1
CASSDLGQPSTYEQYF
TGTGCCAGCAGTGACCTGGGACAGCCGTCCACCTACGAGCAGTACTTC
>TRBV18|NA|TRBJ2-5|NA
CSSSPIVEETQYF
TGTTCCAGCTCACCAATAGTAGAAGAGACCCAGTACTTC
>TRBV12-3/TRBV12-4|NA|TRBJ2-7|NA
CASSFHYEQYF
TGTGCCAGCAGTTTCCATTACGAGCAGTACTTC
>TRBV27|once|TRBJ1-6|NA
CASSLYGTARSSPLHF
TGTGCCAGCAGTTTATATGGGACTGCTCGTAGTTCACCCCTCCACTTT
>TRBV6-2/TRBV6-3|few|TRBJ1-2|TRBD1
CASSRDSRYGYTF
TGTGCCAGCAGTCGGGACAGCAGATATGGCTACACCTTC
>TRBV25-1|NA|TRBJ2-5|NA
CASSEYPDLQETQYF
TGTGCCAGCAGTGAATACCCAGACCTCCAAGAGACCCAGTACTTC
>TRBV25-1|few|TRBJ1-5|NA
CASSANSYNQPQHF
TGTGCCAGCAGTGCAAACAGTTACAATCAGCCCCAGCATTTT
>TRBV3-1|NA|TRBJ2-3|NA
CASSQGAGTDTQYF
TGTGCCAGCAGCCAAGGCGCAGGGACAGATACGCAGTATTTT
>TRBV5-1|NA|TRBJ2-1|NA
CASSPAPGDEQFF
TGCGCCAGCAGCCCGGCGCCGGGTGATGAGCAGTTCTTC
>TRBV11-2|NA|TRBJ2-1|TRBD2
CASSLDTGLGNEQFF
TGTGCCAGCAGCTTAGATACGGGACTAGGAAATGAGCAGTTCTTC
>TRBV10-3|few|TRBJ2-5|NA
CAISDQDRETQYF
TGTGCCATCAGTGACCAGGACCGAGAGACCCAGTACTTC
>TRBV11-1|few|TRBJ1-5|NA
CASSLAPGLEPQHF
TGTGCCAGCAGCTTAGCACCAGGGCTCGAGCCCCAGCATTTT
>TRBV13|NA|TRBJ2-1|NA
CASSPLLGDNEQFF
TGTGCCAGCAGCCCTCTCCTTGGGGACAATGAGCAGTTCTTC
>TRBV5-1|few|TRBJ2-2|NA
CASHPGHNTGELFF
TGCGCCAGCCATCCGGGACACAACACCGGGGAGCTGTTTTTT
>TRBV2|NA|TRBJ2-7|NA
CASSEGAGASYEQYF
TGTGCCAGCAGTGAAGGGGCAGGGGCTTCCTACGAGCAGTACTTC
>TRBV6-2/TRBV6-3|NA|TRBJ2-2|TRBD1
CASSYSGTGDTGELFF
TGTGCCAGCAGTTACTCTGGTACAGGGGACACCGGGGAGCTGTTTTTT
>TRBV3-1|once|TRBJ1-1|NA
CASSARDTREAFF
TGTGCCAGCAGCGCCCGGGACACCCGTGAAGCTTTCTTT
>TRBV6-2/TRBV6-3|few|TRBJ1-2|NA
CASSPGDYGYTF
TGTGCCAGCAGTCCAGGGGACTATGGCTACACCTTC
>TRBV3-1|few|TRBJ1-6|NA
CASSQRRSNSPLHF
TGTGCCAGCAGCCAAAGACGGAGTAATTCACCCCTCCACTTT
>TRBV4-2|few|TRBJ2-3|NA
CASSQAERDTQYF
TGTGCCAGCAGCCAAGCTGAACGAGATACGCAGTATTTT
>TRBV5-1|NA|TRBJ2-2|NA
CASSHGQLTGELFF
TGCGCCAGCAGCCATGGACAGCTAACCGGGGAGCTGTTTTTT
>TRBV13|NA|TRBJ2-3|NA
CASGGPHTDTQYF
TGTGCCAGCGGGGGGCCACACACAGATACGCAGTATTTT
>TRBV5-1|NA|TRBJ1-5|TRBD1
CASSPGQGAQPQHF
TGCGCCAGCAGCCCCGGACAGGGGGCTCAGCCCCAGCATTTT
>TRBV15|few|TRBJ2-5|TRBD2
CATSKLAGETQYF
TGTGCCACCAGCAAACTAGCGGGAGAGACCCAGTACTTC
>TRBV6-2/TRBV6-3|NA|TRBJ2-7|NA
CASNADTSYEQYF
TGTGCCAGCAACGCGGATACCTCCTACGAGCAGTACTTC
>TRBV5-1|NA|TRBJ2-1|NA
CASRTGNEQFF
TGCGCCAGCCGGACGGGCAATGAGCAGTTCTTC
>TRBV20-1|NA|TRBJ2-3|TRBD1
CSAGQGTDTQYF
TGCAGTGCAGGACAGGGCACAGATACGCAGTATTTT
>TRBV6-2/TRBV6-3|few|TRBJ1-1|TRBD1
CASREGQGNTEAFF
TGTGCCAGCAGAGAGGGACAGGGGAACACTGAAGCTTTCTTT
>TRBV4-2|NA|TRBJ1-1|NA
CASSPDSFTEAFF
TGTGCCAGCAGCCCCGACAGTTTCACTGAAGCTTTCTTT
>TRBV20-1|few|TRBJ1-3|NA
CSAAESSGNTIYF
TGCAGTGCCGCGGAGAGCTCTGGAAACACCATATATTTT
>TRBV5-1|few|TRBJ1-1|NA
CASSLSVLGGTEAFF
TGCGCCAGCAGCTTGTCCGTTTTGGGGGGCACTGAAGCTTTCTTT
>TRBV29-1|medium-sized|TRBJ1-2|NA
CSVEPGNNYGYTF
TGCAGCGTTGAACCAGGGAATAACTATGGCTACACCTTC
>TRBV5-1|few|TRBJ1-2|TRBD1
CASSRTGSGYTF
TGCGCCAGCAGCAGGACAGGGTCTGGCTACACCTTC
>TRBV9|NA|TRBJ1-6|NA
CASSDSPHNSPLHF
TGTGCCAGCAGCGACAGCCCTCACAATTCACCCCTCCACTTT
>TRBV4-1|NA|TRBJ1-1|NA
CASSQSEGENTEAFF
TGCGCCAGCAGCCAAAGCGAGGGCGAGAACACTGAAGCTTTCTTT
>TRBV30|NA|TRBJ2-1|NA
CAWRLEVNEQFF
TGTGCCTGGAGGTTGGAGGTCAATGAGCAGTTCTTC
>TRBV18|once|TRBJ2-7|NA
CASSPGVNHEQYF
TGTGCCAGCTCACCAGGGGTGAACCACGAGCAGTACTTC
>TRBV20-1|NA|TRBJ2-1|NA
CSAGYSTGNEQFF
TGCAGTGCTGGTTACTCAACTGGGAATGAGCAGTTCTTC
>TRBV5-1|medium-sized|TRBJ2-1|NA
CASSGVNEQFF
TGCGCCAGCAGTGGAGTCAATGAGCAGTTCTTC
>TRBV7-2|few|TRBJ2-5|NA
CASSFNQGRGETQYF
TGTGCCAGCAGCTTCAATCAGGGGCGAGGGGAGACCCAGTACTTC
>TRBV29-1|NA|TRBJ1-6|NA
CSVRDSTDSPLHF
TGCAGCGTTCGAGACAGTACCGACTCACCCCTCCACTTT
>TRBV14|few|TRBJ1-5|NA
CASSQGVRQPQHF
TGTGCCAGCAGCCAAGGGGTACGGCAGCCCCAGCATTTT
>TRBV7-1|NA|TRBJ2-3|NA
CASSFGSDTQYF
TGTGCCAGCAGTTTCGGGAGTGATACGCAGTATTTT
>TRBV20-1|NA|TRBJ2-1|NA
CSARGRIDNEQFF
TGCAGTGCTAGGGGGAGGATCGACAATGAGCAGTTCTTC
>TRBV5-4|few|TRBJ2-1|NA
CASSFEEGEQFF
TGTGCCAGCAGCTTCGAGGAAGGTGAGCAGTTCTTC
>TRBV5-1|few|TRBJ2-7|NA
CASSIHREDHEQYF
TGCGCCAGCAGCATCCACAGGGAGGACCACGAGCAGTACTTC
>TRBV6-2/TRBV6-3|NA|TRBJ2-5|NA
CASSYGGSLETQYF
TGTGCCAGCAGTTACGGGGGGAGTCTGGAGACCCAGTACTTC
>TRBV12-3/TRBV12-4|NA|TRBJ2-2|NA
CASSLTNTGELFF
TGTGCCAGCAGTTTGACAAACACCGGGGAGCTGTTTTTT
>TRBV7-1|NA|TRBJ2-1|NA
CASSSVGHNYNEQFF
TGTGCCAGCAGCTCAGTTGGGCACAACTACAATGAGCAGTTCTTC